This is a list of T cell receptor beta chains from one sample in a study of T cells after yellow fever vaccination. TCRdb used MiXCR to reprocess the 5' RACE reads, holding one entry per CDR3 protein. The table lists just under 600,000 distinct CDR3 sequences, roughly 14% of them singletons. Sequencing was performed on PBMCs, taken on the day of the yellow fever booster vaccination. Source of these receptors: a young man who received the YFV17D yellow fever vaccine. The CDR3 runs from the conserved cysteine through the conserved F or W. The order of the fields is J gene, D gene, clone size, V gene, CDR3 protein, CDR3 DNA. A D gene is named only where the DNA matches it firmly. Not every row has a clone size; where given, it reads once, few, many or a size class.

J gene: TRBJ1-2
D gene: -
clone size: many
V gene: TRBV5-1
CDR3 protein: CASSLEGSYGYTF
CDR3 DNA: TGTGCCAGCAGTTTAGAGGGTAGCTATGGCTACACCTTC

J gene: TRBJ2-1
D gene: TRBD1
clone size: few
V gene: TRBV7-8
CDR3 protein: CASSLPGQGNQQFF
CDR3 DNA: TGTGCCAGCAGCTTACCAGGACAGGGTAATCAGCAGTTCTTC

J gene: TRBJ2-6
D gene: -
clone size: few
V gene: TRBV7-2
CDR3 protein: CASSLSSARSGANVLTF
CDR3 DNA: TGTGCCAGCAGCTTATCTAGCGCCCGCTCTGGGGCCAACGTCCTGACTTTC

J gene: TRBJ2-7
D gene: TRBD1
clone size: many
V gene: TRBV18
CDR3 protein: CASSVTGKVSYEQYF
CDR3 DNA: TGTGCCAGCTCCGTGACAGGGAAAGTCTCCTACGAGCAGTACTTC

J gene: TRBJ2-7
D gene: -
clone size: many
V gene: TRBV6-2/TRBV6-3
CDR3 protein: CASSYGTGKPWEQYF
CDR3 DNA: TGTGCCAGCAGTTACGGTACAGGGAAGCCGTGGGAGCAGTACTTC

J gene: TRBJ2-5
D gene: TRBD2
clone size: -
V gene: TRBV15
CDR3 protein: CATSRGSGGGETQYF
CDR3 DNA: TGTGCCACCAGCAGAGGATCGGGGGGTGGGGAGACCCAGTACTTC

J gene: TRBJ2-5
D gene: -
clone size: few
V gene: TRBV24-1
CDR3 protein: CATSVTGEGGETQYF
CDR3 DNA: TGTGCCACCAGTGTCACGGGGGAAGGGGGAGAGACCCAGTACTTC

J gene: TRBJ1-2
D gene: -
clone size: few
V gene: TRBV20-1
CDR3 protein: CSASTGGAYGYTF
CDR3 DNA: TGCAGTGCTAGTACCGGGGGCGCGTATGGCTACACCTTC

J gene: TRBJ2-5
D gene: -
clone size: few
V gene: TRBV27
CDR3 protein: CASGGSAQETQYF
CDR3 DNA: TGTGCCAGCGGGGGGTCAGCACAAGAGACCCAGTACTTC

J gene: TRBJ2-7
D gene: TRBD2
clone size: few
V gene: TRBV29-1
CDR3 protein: CSVWGGDAYEQYF
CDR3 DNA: TGCAGCGTATGGGGGGGGGACGCCTACGAGCAGTACTTC

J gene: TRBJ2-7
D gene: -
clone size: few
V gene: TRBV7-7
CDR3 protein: CASNQTGRASGNYEQYF
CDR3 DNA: TGTGCTAGCAACCAAACTGGTCGAGCGTCGGGAAACTACGAGCAGTACTTC

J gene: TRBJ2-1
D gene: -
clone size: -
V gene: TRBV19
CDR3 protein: CASSPFAGLSYNEQFF
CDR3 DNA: TGTGCCAGTAGTCCTTTTGCGGGTCTAAGCTACAATGAGCAGTTCTTC

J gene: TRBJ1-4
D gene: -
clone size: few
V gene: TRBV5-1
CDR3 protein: CASSLESNEKLFF
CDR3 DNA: TGCGCCAGCAGCTTGGAATCCAATGAAAAACTGTTTTTT

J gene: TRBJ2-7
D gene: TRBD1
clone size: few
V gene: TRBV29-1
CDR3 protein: CSVAGQFTYEQYF
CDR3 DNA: TGCAGCGTTGCGGGACAGTTCACCTACGAGCAGTACTTC

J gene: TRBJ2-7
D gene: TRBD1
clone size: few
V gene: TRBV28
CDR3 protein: CASSPRDRGILYEQYF
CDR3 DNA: TGTGCCAGCAGTCCCCGGGACAGGGGGATTTTGTACGAGCAGTACTTC

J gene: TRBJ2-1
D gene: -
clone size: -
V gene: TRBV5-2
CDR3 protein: CASSFPELAGRKGEQFF
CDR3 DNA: TGTGCCAGCAGCTTTCCCGAACTAGCGGGAAGGAAGGGTGAGCAGTTCTTC

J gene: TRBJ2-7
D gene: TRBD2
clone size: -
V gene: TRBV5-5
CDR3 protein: CASSLVASGSSSYEQYF
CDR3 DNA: TGTGCCAGCAGCTTGGTGGCTAGCGGGTCTAGCTCCTACGAGCAGTACTTC

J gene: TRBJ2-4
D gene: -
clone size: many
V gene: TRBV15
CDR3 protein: CATSSASAGAKNIQYF
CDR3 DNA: TGTGCCACCAGCAGTGCCAGTGCGGGGGCCAAAAACATTCAGTACTTC

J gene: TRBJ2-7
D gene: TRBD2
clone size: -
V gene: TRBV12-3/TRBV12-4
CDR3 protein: CASSTGLAGVGSEQYF
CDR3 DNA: TGTGCCAGCAGCACGGGACTAGCGGGAGTGGGGAGCGAGCAGTACTTC

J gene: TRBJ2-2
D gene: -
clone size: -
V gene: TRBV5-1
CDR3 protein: CASRSGAAGELFF
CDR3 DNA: TGCGCCAGCAGATCGGGGGCGGCCGGGGAGCTGTTTTTT

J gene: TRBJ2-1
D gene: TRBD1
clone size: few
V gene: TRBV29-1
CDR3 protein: CSVVTGGSYNEQFF
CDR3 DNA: TGCAGCGTTGTTACAGGGGGAAGCTACAATGAGCAGTTCTTC

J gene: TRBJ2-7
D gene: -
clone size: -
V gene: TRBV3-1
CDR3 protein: CASSRPGGPRPYEQYF
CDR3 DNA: TGTGCCAGCAGCCGCCCCGGGGGCCCAAGGCCCTACGAGCAGTACTTC

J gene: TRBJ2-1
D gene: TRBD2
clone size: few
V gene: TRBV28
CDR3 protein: CASSLSGLVYEQFF
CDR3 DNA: TGTGCCAGCAGTTTAAGCGGACTAGTCTATGAGCAGTTCTTC

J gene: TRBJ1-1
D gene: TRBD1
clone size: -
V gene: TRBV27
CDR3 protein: CASSPTGSNTEAFF
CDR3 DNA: TGTGCCAGCAGTCCGACAGGGTCGAACACTGAAGCTTTCTTT

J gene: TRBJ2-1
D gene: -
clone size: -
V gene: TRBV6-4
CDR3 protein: CASSDSFEGDNEQFF
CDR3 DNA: TGTGCCAGCAGTGACTCCTTTGAAGGGGACAATGAGCAGTTCTTC

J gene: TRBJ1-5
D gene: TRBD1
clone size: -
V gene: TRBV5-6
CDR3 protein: CASSWWTGGDQPQHF
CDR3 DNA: TGTGCCAGCAGCTGGTGGACAGGGGGGGATCAGCCCCAGCATTTT

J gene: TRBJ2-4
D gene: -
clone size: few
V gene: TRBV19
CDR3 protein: CASSIWTGKYIQYF
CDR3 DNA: TGTGCCAGTAGTATTTGGACTGGGAAGTACATTCAGTACTTC

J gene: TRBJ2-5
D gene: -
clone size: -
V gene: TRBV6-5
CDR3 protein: CASSYSGSILDRETQYF
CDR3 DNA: TGTGCCAGCAGTTACTCGGGGAGCATCCTTGACCGGGAGACCCAGTACTTC

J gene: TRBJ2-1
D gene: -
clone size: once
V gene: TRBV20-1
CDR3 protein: CSARDGRDYNEQFF
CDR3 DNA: TGCAGTGCTAGAGATGGCCGGGACTACAATGAGCAGTTCTTC

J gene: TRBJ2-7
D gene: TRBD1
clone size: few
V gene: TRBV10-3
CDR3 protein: CAISWDSSYEQYF
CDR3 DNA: TGTGCCATCAGCTGGGACAGCTCCTACGAGCAGTACTTC

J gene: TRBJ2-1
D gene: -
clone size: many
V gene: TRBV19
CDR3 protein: CASSMGVGDEQFF
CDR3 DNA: TGTGCCAGTAGTATGGGAGTAGGAGATGAGCAGTTCTTC

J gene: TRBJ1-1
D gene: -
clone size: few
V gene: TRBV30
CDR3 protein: CAWSGTRGTEAFF
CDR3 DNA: TGTGCCTGGAGTGGGACCCGTGGCACTGAAGCTTTCTTT

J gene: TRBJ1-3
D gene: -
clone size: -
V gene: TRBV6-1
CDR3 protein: CASRRGDISGNTIYF
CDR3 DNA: TGTGCCAGCAGGCGAGGGGACATCTCTGGAAACACCATATATTTT

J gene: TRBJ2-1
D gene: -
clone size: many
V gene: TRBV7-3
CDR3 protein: CASSLNSGEGEQFF
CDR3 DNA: TGTGCCAGCAGCTTAAATTCAGGGGAGGGCGAGCAGTTCTTC

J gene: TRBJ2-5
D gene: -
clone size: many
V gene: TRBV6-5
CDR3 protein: CASSYSTLAETQYF
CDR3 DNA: TGTGCCAGCAGTTACTCGACCCTTGCTGAGACCCAGTACTTC

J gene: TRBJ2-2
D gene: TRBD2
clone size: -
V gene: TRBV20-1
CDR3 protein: CSASGAGGDTGELFF
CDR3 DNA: TGCAGTGCTAGTGGGGCGGGAGGAGACACCGGGGAGCTGTTTTTT

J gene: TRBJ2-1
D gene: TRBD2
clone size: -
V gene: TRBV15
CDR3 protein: CATSRQLAVEQFF
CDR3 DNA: TGTGCCACCAGCAGACAACTAGCGGTCGAGCAGTTCTTC

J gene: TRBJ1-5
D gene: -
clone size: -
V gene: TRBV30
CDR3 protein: CAWSRPGIVQPQHF
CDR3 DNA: TGTGCCTGGAGTAGGCCCGGAATAGTACAGCCCCAGCATTTT

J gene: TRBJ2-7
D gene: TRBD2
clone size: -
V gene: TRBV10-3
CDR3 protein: CAISEGLAGGSYEQYF
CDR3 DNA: TGTGCCATCAGTGAAGGACTAGCGGGAGGCTCCTACGAGCAGTACTTC

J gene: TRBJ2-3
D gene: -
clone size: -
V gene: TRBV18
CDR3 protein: CASSLQGVAADTQYF
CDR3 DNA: TGTGCCAGCTCACTGCAGGGGGTAGCGGCAGATACGCAGTATTTT

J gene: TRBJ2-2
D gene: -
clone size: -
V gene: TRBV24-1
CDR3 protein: CATSDLTGELFF
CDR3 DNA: TGTGCCACCAGTGATTTAACCGGGGAGCTGTTTTTT

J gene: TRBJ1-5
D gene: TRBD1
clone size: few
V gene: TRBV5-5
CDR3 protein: CASSPRTGERQPQHF
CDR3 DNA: TGTGCCAGCAGCCCGAGGACAGGGGAGAGGCAGCCCCAGCATTTT

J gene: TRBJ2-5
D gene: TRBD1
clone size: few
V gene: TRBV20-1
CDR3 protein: CSAREGTVQETQYF
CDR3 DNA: TGCAGTGCTAGAGAAGGGACAGTACAGGAGACCCAGTACTTC

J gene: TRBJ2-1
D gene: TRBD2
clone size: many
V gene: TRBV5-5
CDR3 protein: CASSSHQRTSSYNEQFF
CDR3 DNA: TGTGCCAGCAGCTCCCACCAAAGGACTAGCTCCTACAATGAGCAGTTCTTC